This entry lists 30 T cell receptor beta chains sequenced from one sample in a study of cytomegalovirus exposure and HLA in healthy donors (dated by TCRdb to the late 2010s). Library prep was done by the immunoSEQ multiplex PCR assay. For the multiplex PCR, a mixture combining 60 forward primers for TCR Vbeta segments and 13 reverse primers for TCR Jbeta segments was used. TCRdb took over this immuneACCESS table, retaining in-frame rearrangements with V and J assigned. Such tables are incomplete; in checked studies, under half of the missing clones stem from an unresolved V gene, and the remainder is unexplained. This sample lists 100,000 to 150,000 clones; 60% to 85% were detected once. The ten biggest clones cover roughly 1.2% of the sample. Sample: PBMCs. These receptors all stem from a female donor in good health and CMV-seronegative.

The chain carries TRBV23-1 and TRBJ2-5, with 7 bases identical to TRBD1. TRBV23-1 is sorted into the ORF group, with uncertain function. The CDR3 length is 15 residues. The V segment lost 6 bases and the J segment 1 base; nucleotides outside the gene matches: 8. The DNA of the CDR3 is TGCGCCAGCAGGACGGGACAGCTTTTCCAAGAGACCCAGTACTTC. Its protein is CASRTGQLFQETQYF.

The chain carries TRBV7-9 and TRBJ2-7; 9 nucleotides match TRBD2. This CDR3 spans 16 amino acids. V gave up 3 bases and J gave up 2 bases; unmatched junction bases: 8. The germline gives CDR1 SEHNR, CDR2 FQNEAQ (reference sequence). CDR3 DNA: TGTGCCAGCAGCTTGGCCTCCGGGACTAGCACCTACGAGCAGTACTTC. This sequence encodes CASSLASGTSTYEQYF.

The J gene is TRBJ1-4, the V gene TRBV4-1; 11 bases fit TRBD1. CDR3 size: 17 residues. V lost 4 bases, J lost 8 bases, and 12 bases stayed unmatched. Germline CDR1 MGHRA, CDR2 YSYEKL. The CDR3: CASSPIFLDRGLEKLFF. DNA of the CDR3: TGCGCCAGCAGCCCGATATTTTTGGACAGGGGGCTAGAAAAACTGTTTTTT.

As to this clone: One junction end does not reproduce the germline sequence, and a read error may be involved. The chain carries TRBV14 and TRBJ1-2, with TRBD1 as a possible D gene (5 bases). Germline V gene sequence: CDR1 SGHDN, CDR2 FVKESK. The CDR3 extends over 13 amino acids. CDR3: CASSGWTSYGYTF. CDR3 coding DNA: TGTGCAAGCAGTGGGTGGACAAGCTATGGCTACACCTTC.

In nucleotides, the CDR3 is TGTGCCAGCAGCCTCGGGCCACAGGGAAACGAGCAGTACTTC. Its translation is CASSLGPQGNEQYF. V usage is TRBV7-8 and J usage is TRBJ2-7, with TRBD1 as a possible D gene (6 bases). Germline CDR1 and CDR2: SGHVS and FQNEAQ. CDR3 size: 14 residues. Trimming shortened V by 5 bases and J by 5 bases, and 16 bases separated the two germline ends. The full variable domain, with the rest looked up from reference TRBV7-8 and TRBJ2-7, is GAGVSQSPRYKVAKRGQDVALRCDPISGHVSLFWYQQALGQGPEFLTYFQNEAQLDKSGLPSDRFFAERPEGSVSTLKIQRTQQEDSAVYLCASSLGPQGNEQYFGPGTRLTVT.

In nucleotides, the CDR3 is TGTGCCAGTAGCCGAGACACTGAAGCTTTCTTT. Encoded protein: CASSRDTEAFF. This chain joins TRBV6-1 and TRBJ1-1; D is unresolved. There are 11 residues in the CDR3. The V gene's germline CDR1 is MNHNS and CDR2 SASEGT. The ends were cut back, 9 bases at V and 3 bases at J, with 8 bases in the middle.

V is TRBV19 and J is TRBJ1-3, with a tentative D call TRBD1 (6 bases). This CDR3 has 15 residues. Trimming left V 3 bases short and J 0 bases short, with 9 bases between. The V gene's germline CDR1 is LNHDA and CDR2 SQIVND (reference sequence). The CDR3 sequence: CASSIDRYSGNTIYF. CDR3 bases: TGTGCCAGTAGTATTGACAGGTACTCTGGAAACACCATATATTTT.

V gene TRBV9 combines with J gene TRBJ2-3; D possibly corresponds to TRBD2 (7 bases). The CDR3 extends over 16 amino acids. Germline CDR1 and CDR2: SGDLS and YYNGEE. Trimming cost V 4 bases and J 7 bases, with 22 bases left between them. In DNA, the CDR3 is TGTGCCAGCAGCCCCCTGGGGGCTAGCGGAGCATATACGCAGTATTTT. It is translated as CASSPLGASGAYTQYF.

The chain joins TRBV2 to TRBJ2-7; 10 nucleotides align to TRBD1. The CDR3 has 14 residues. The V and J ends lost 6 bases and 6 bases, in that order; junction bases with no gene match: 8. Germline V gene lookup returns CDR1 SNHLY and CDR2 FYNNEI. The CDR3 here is CASSRGTGVGEQYF. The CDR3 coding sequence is TGTGCCAGCAGCAGGGGGACAGGGGTTGGCGAGCAGTACTTC.

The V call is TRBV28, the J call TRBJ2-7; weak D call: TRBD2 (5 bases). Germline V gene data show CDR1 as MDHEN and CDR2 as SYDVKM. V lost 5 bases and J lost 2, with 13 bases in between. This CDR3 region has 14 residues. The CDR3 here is CASSTPGETYEQYF. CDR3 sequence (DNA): TGTGCCAGCAGTACCCCCGGGGAAACCTACGAGCAGTACTTC.

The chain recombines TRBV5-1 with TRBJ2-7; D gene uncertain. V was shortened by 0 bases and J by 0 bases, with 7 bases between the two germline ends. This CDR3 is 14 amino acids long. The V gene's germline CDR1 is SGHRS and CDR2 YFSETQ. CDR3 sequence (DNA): TGCGCCAGCAGCTTGGAAGCTTCCTCCTACGAGCAGTACTTC. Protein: CASSLEASSYEQYF.

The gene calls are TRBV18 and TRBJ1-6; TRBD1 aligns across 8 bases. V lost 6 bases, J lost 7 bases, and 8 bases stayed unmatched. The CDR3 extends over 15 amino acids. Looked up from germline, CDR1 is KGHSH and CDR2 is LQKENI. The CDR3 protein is CASSRSGGANSPLHF. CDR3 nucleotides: TGTGCCAGCTCGCGATCAGGGGGCGCGAATTCACCCCTCCACTTT.

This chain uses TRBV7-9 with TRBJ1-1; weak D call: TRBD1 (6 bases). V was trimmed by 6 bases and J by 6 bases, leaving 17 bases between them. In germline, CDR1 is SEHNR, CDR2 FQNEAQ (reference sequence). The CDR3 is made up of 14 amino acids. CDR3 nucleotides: TGTGCCAGCAGTGAGGGACAAAGGGGCGCTGAAGCTTTCTTT. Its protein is CASSEGQRGAEAFF.

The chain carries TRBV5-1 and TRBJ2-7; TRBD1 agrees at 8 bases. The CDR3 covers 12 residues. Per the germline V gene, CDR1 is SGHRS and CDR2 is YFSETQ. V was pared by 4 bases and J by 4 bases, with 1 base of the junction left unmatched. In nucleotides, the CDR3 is TGCGCCAGCAGCCAGGGGGCGTACGAGCAGTACTTC. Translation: CASSQGAYEQYF.

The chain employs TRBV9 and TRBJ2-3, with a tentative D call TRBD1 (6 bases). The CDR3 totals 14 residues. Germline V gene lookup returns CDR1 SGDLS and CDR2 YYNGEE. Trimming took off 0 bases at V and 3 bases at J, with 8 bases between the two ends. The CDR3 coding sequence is TGTGCCAGCAGCGTAGCTAGGGGGACAGATACGCAGTATTTT. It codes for CASSVARGTDTQYF.

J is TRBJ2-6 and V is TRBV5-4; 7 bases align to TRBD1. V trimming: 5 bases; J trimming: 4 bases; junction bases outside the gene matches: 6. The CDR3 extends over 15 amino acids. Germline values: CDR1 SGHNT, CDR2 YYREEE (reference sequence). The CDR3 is CASSSTGDGANVLTF. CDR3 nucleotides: TGTGCCAGCAGTTCTACAGGGGACGGGGCCAACGTCCTGACTTTC.

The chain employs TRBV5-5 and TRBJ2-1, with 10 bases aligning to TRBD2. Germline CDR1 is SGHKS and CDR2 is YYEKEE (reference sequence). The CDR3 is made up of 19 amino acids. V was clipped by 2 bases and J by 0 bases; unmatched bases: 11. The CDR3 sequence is CASSFRLAGATSSYNEQFF. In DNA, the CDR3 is TGTGCCAGCAGCTTTCGTCTAGCGGGGGCCACTAGCTCCTACAATGAGCAGTTCTTC.

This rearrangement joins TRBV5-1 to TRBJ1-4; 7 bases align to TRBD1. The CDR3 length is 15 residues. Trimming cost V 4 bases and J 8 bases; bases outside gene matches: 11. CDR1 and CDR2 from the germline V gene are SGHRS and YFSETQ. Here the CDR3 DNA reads TGCGCCAGCAGCGGAACAGGGGCGGGCTACGAAAAACTGTTTTTT. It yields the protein CASSGTGAGYEKLFF.

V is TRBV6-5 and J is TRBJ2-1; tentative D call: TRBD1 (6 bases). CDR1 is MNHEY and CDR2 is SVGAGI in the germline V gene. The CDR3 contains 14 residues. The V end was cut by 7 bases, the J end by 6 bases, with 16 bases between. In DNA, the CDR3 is TGTGCCAGCAAGAGGGGGATGGCGGCCAATGAGCAGTTCTTC. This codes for CASKRGMAANEQFF.

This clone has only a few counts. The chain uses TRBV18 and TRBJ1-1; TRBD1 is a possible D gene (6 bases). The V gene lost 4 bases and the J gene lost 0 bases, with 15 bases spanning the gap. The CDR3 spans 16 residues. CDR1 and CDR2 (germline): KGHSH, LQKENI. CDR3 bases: TGTGCCAGCTCACGGACAGCTGCGCCCATGAACACTGAAGCTTTCTTT. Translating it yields CASSRTAAPMNTEAFF.

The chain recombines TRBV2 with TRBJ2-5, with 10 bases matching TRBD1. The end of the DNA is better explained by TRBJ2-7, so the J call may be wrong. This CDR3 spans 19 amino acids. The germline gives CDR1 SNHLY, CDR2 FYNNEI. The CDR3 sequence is CASSAFRDRGNSLSYEQYF. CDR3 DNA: TGTGCCAGCAGTGCATTCCGGGACAGGGGCAACTCTCTATCCTACGAGCAGTACTTC.

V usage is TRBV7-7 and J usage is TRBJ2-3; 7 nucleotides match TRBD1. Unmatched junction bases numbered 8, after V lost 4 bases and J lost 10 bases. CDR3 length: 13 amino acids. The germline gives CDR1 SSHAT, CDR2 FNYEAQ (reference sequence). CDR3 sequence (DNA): TGTGCCAGCAGCTCGTGGGACAGTTCCGCGCAGTATTTT. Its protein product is CASSSWDSSAQYF.

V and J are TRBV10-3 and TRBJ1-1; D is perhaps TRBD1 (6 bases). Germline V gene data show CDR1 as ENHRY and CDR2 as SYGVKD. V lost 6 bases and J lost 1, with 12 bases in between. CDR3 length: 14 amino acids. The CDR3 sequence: CAIRTRDTNTEAFF. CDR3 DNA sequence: TGTGCCATCAGGACCCGGGACACGAACACTGAAGCTTTCTTT.

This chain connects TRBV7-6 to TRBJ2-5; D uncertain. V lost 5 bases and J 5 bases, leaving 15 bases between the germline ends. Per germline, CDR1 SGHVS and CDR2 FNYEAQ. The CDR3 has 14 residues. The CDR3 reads CASSRDTVGETQYF. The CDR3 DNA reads TGTGCCAGCAGCCGCGACACGGTTGGGGAGACCCAGTACTTC.

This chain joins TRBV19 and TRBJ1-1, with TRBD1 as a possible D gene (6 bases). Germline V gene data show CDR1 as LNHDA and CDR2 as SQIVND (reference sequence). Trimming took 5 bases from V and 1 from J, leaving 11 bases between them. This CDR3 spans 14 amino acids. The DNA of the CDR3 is TGTGCCAGTAGTTTCGGACAGTCGAACACTGAAGCTTTCTTT. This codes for CASSFGQSNTEAFF. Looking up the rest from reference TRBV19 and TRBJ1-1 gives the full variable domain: DGGITQSPKYLFRKEGQNVTLSCEQNLNHDAMYWYRQDPGQGLRLIYYSQIVNDFQKGDIAEGYSVSREKKESFPLTVTSAQKNPTAFYLCASSFGQSNTEAFFGQGTRLTVV.

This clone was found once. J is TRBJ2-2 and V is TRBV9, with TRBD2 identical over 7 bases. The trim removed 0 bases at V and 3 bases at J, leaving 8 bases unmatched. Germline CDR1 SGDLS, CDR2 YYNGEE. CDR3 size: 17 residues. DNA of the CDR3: TGTGCCAGCAGCGTAGGCGTGGGCGGGAGCTACACCGGGGAGCTGTTTTTT. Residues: CASSVGVGGSYTGELFF. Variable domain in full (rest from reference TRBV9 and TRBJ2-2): DSGVTQTPKHLITATGQRVTLRCSPRSGDLSVYWYQQSLDQGLQFLIQYYNGEERAKGNILERFSAQQFPDLHSELNLSSLELGDSALYFCASSVGVGGSYTGELFFGEGSRLTVL.

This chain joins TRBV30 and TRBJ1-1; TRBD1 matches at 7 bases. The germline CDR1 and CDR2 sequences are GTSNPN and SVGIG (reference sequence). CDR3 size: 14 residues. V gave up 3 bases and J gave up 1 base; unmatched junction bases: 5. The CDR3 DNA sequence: TGTGCCTGGAGAGTGGCAGGGGGGAACACTGAAGCTTTCTTT. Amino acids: CAWRVAGGNTEAFF.

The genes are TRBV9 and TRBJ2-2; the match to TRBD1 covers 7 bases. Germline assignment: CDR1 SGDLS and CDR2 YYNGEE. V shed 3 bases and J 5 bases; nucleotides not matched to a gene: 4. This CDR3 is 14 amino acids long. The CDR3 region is CASSAGQVTGELFF. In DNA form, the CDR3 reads TGTGCCAGCAGCGCCGGACAGGTTACCGGGGAGCTGTTTTTT.

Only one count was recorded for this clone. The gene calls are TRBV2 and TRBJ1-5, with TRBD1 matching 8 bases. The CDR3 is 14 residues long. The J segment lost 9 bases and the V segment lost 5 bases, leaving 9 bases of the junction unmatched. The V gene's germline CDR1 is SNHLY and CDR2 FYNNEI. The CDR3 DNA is TGTGCCAGCAGTAACGGACAGGGTTCAAGGCCCCAGCATTTT. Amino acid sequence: CASSNGQGSRPQHF.

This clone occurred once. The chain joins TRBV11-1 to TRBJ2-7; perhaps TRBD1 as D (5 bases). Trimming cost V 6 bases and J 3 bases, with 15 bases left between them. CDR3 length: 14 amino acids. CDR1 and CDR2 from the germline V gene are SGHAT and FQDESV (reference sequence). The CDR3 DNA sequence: TGTGCCAGCAGTCCAGGGTGGGAAGTCTACGAGCAGTACTTC. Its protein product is CASSPGWEVYEQYF.